This is a list of T cell receptor beta chains from one sample in a study of shared clonotypes between healthy human individuals. Using immunoSEQ multiplex PCR, the repertoire was profiled, and TCRdb retains in-frame clones only, with some absent. The sample lists about 1.1 million clones, approximately 75% occurring once. Sequenced sample: memory CD4+ T cells from PBMCs. The receptors were gathered from a man aged 18-30 years in good health. Some clones in this sample may be carry-over from other donors' samples. The CDR3 runs from the conserved cysteine through the conserved F or W. The D gene is left open where the match is weak. A row's size may be missing; if present it is once, few, many or a size class.

CDR3 | DNA | size | J | D | V
CASSRTGGDQPQHF | TGTGCCAGTAGTCGGACAGGGGGGGATCAGCCCCAGCATTTT | - | TRBJ1-5 | TRBD1 | TRBV19
CASSPRQGYTGELFF | TGTGCCAGCAGCCCTCGACAGGGCTACACCGGGGAGCTGTTTTTT | - | TRBJ2-2 | TRBD1 | TRBV7-8
CASSYSTRGPGYGYTF | TGTGCCAGCAGTTACTCGACCAGGGGCCCAGGGTATGGCTACACCTTC | - | TRBJ1-2 | - | TRBV6-5
CASSDEAGQDQPQHF | TGTGCCAGCAGTGACGAAGCAGGGCAGGATCAGCCCCAGCATTTT | - | TRBJ1-5 | - | TRBV2
CASSFGGGPNEQYF | TGTGCCAGCAGCTTCGGGGGAGGTCCCAACGAGCAGTACTTC | - | TRBJ2-7 | - | TRBV7-8
CASSLGLANAGELFF | TGTGCCAGCAGCCTCGGACTAGCAAACGCCGGGGAGCTGTTTTTT | - | TRBJ2-2 | TRBD2 | TRBV7-2
CASSLETLTRPFF | TGCGCCAGCAGCTTGGAAACCTTAACGCGGCCTTTCTTT | - | TRBJ1-1 | - | TRBV5-1
CASSPPRTSGISISYEQYF | TGTGCCAGCTCACCACCGAGGACTAGCGGGATCTCTATCTCCTACGAGCAGTACTTC | - | TRBJ2-7 | TRBD2 | TRBV18
CASSRDAGRVEEQYF | TGTGCCAGCAGCCGTGACGCGGGCCGCGTCGAGGAGCAGTACTTC | - | TRBJ2-5 | - | TRBV5-4
CASSPRATHEQYF | TGTGCCAGCAGCCCTCGAGCGACGCACGAGCAGTACTTC | - | TRBJ2-7 | - | TRBV5-4
CAISESVDPGQYF | TGTGCCATCAGTGAGTCTGTGGATCCCGGGCAGTACTTC | - | TRBJ2-7 | - | TRBV10-3
CASSAAGTVSYEQYF | TGTGCCAGCAGTGCCGCCGGGACAGTTTCCTACGAGCAGTACTTC | - | TRBJ2-7 | TRBD1 | TRBV28
CASSQDLLTFATNEKLFF | TGTGCCAGCAGCCAAGATCTTCTGACATTTGCAACTAATGAAAAACTGTTTTTT | - | TRBJ1-4 | - | TRBV4-2
CASSLVEGAGGYTF | TGTGCCAGCAGCTTAGTCGAAGGGGCGGGCGGCTACACCTTC | once | TRBJ1-2 | - | TRBV7-2
CASSLRGVSTDTQYF | TGCGCCAGCAGCTTGCGAGGGGTGTCCACAGATACGCAGTATTTT | - | TRBJ2-3 | - | TRBV5-1
CASSLAAGSYNEQFF | TGTGCCAGCAGCTTAGCGGCGGGTTCCTACAATGAGCAGTTCTTC | - | TRBJ2-1 | - | TRBV11-3